This TCR beta chain comes out of a study of graft-versus-host responses after intestinal transplantation. On this clone: Its antigen remains unknown.

The V and J ends lost 2 bases and 3 bases respectively, with 8 bases between them. This CDR3 comprises 14 residues. Germline V gives CDR1 LGHNA, CDR2 YSLEER. Repertoires were generated with immunoSEQ multiplex PCR, while TCRdb's copy carries only in-frame clones and drops some. The sample comprises about 120,000 clones, 75% to 95% of which are singletons, and approximately 0.18% rests with the top ten. Study findings and constraints: GvH clones turned up in recipient marrow; some had shown up first in ileum or blood.

The chain carries TRBV4-3 and TRBJ2-1; D not resolved. The sequencing here drew on unstimulated CD4+ T cells sorted from spleen or lymph node cells, taken before intestinal transplant. The clonotype originates from a human donor who received an intestinal transplant. The CDR3 is CASSQTSLYNEQFF. The CDR3 DNA reads TGCGCCAGCAGCCAAACATCCCTCTACAATGAGCAGTTCTTC.